The 26 T cell receptor beta chains listed next were all sequenced from one sample in a study of cytotoxic CD8 clonotypes in ibrutinib-treated CLL (dated by TCRdb to the early 2020s). Library prep was done by the immunoSEQ multiplex PCR assay. As stored in TCRdb, this immuneACCESS dataset retains in-frame rearrangements with V and J assigned. A fraction of the clones does not appear; measured against another copy, unresolved V genes explain less than half of the discrepancy, and the remainder lacks a known reason. For this sample the table gives over 70,000 clones, of which 70% to 90% were detected only once. The ten largest clonotypes hold under 6.5% of the sample. The sequencing here drew on PBMCs, taken before ibrutinib treatment. Receptors were obtained from a human donor with chronic lymphocytic leukemia.

The chain is built from TRBV7-8 and TRBJ1-5; 8 bases align to TRBD1. This CDR3 is 16 amino acids long. Losses at the gene ends were 5 bases for V and 5 bases for J; bases not matched to a gene: 11. Germline V lookup: CDR1 SGHVS, CDR2 FQNEAQ. The CDR3 is CASSQRSKTGDQPQHF. In nucleotides, the CDR3 is TGTGCCAGCAGCCAGAGGAGTAAGACAGGGGATCAGCCCCAGCATTTT.

V usage is TRBV9 and J usage is TRBJ2-1, with 11 bases lining up with TRBD2. V lost 2 bases and J lost 3; bases outside the gene matches: 1. CDR3 length equals 15 residues. CDR1 SGDLS and CDR2 YYNGEE come from the germline V gene. The CDR3 loop reads CASSVGTSGYNEQFF. The CDR3 DNA reads TGTGCCAGCAGCGTTGGGACTAGCGGCTACAATGAGCAGTTCTTC.

This chain uses TRBV30 with TRBJ1-1, with D possibly TRBD1 on 5 matching bases. V was trimmed by 8 bases and J by 0 bases, leaving 13 bases between them. The CDR3 has 13 amino acids. Germline CDR1 reads GTSNPN; CDR2 reads SVGIG (reference sequence). CDR3 nucleotides: TGTGCCGGGCGAGACAGCTTGAACACTGAAGCTTTCTTT. Translation: CAGRDSLNTEAFF.

The chain recombines TRBV2 with TRBJ2-7, with a tentative D call TRBD2 (5 bases). This CDR3 is built from 13 residues. Germline assignment: CDR1 SNHLY and CDR2 FYNNEI. The germline V and J ends were trimmed by 9 bases and 0 bases, with 12 bases remaining between them. CDR3 coding DNA: TGTGCCAGTTACGGAGGAACCTCCTACGAGCAGTACTTC. Its translation: CASYGGTSYEQYF.

V and J are TRBV11-3 and TRBJ2-7; D unclear. The V end lost 3 bases, the J end lost 0 bases, and 3 bases lay between the germline ends. CDR1 and CDR2 from the germline V gene are SGHNT and YENEEA. The CDR3 is 12 residues long. CDR3 amino acids: CASSFGSYEQYF. The CDR3 region has the DNA TGTGCCAGCAGCTTTGGCTCCTACGAGCAGTACTTC.

This clone has a single count. The rearrangement joins TRBV28 to TRBJ1-5, with TRBD1 as a possible D gene (5 bases). Trimming stripped 10 bases from V and 4 bases from J, with 11 bases between. This CDR3 is 12 amino acids long. The germline V gene has CDR1 MDHEN and CDR2 SYDVKM. The CDR3 loop reads CATRAANQPQHF. The CDR3 nucleotides read TGTGCCACCAGGGCTGCAAATCAGCCCCAGCATTTT.

The chain joins TRBV2 to TRBJ1-1; D uncertain. V was cut by 2 bases and J by 1 base, with 2 bases left in between. The CDR3 covers 12 residues. Germline assignment: CDR1 SNHLY and CDR2 FYNNEI. CDR3 sequence: CASSERNTEAFF. The CDR3 region has the DNA TGTGCCAGCAGTGAAAGGAACACTGAAGCTTTCTTT. Drawing the rest from reference TRBV2 and TRBJ1-1, the complete variable domain is EPEVTQTPSHQVTQMGQEVILRCVPISNHLYFYWYRQILGQKVEFLVSFYNNEISEKSEIFDDQFSVERPDGSNFTLKIRSTKLEDSAMYFCASSERNTEAFFGQGTRLTVV.

The rearrangement links TRBV27 to TRBJ1-1, with 8 bases fitting TRBD1. Germline CDR1 is MNHEY and CDR2 is SMNVEV (reference sequence). With V trimmed by 5 bases and J by 5 bases, 7 bases remained unmatched. This CDR3 spans 14 amino acids. CDR3 DNA sequence: TGTGCCAGCAGTATAAGCGACAGGGGAACTGAAGCTTTCTTT. Its translation: CASSISDRGTEAFF.

The rearrangement links TRBV5-6 to TRBJ2-7; 7 bases are shared with TRBD2. Germline V CDR1 and CDR2: SGHDT, YYEEEE. The CDR3 is 13 amino acids. The V and J ends lost 4 bases and 2 bases, in that order; junction bases with no gene match: 3. The CDR3 is CASSRGLAYEQYF. As DNA, the CDR3 is TGTGCCAGCAGCCGCGGACTAGCCTACGAGCAGTACTTC.

The rearrangement uses TRBV6-6 and TRBJ2-7; 11 nucleotides line up with TRBD2. The CDR3 has 14 amino acids. V lost 7 bases, J lost 2 bases, and 4 bases stayed unmatched. Germline V gives CDR1 MNHNY, CDR2 SVGAGI (reference sequence). This CDR3 reads CASTSSGRTYEQYF. The CDR3, as DNA: TGTGCCAGCACCTCTAGCGGGAGGACCTACGAGCAGTACTTC.

The J gene is TRBJ2-2, the V gene TRBV5-1; 10 bases match TRBD1. The CDR3 extends over 16 amino acids. With 4 bases clipped from V and 7 bases from J, the junction kept 10 bases outside the gene matches. Germline CDR1 reads SGHRS; CDR2 reads YFSETQ. The CDR3, as DNA: TGCGCCAGCAGCAGGACAGGGGGAGGGCACCTCGGGGAGCTGTTTTTT. Protein sequence: CASSRTGGGHLGELFF.

The genes are TRBV5-1 and TRBJ2-7; TRBD1 agrees at 10 bases. V shed 0 bases, J shed 7 bases, and the junction held 7 bases outside the gene matches. The CDR3 loop spans 15 amino acids. Germline V lookup: CDR1 SGHRS, CDR2 YFSETQ. This CDR3 is CASSLVDLGQGEQYF. The DNA of the CDR3 is TGCGCCAGCAGCTTGGTGGATTTGGGACAGGGGGAGCAGTACTTC.

This clone was picked up one time. Here the CDR3 DNA reads TGTGCCAGCAGCCGACAGGGGGCTGGAAGCAATCAGCCCCAGCATTTT. It is translated as CASSRQGAGSNQPQHF. The chain links TRBV2 to TRBJ1-5; 10 nucleotides match TRBD1. Germline CDR1 reads SNHLY; CDR2 reads FYNNEI. This CDR3 comprises 16 residues. With 6 bases clipped from V and 1 base from J, the junction kept 6 bases outside the gene matches.

The chain couples TRBV28 to TRBJ2-6; D unclear. CDR1 and CDR2 from the germline V gene are MDHEN and SYDVKM. V was cut by 0 bases and J by 2 bases, with 5 bases left in between. The CDR3 is 15 residues long. CDR3 region: CASSLWGTGANVLTF. The CDR3 region has the DNA TGTGCCAGCAGTTTATGGGGGACTGGGGCCAACGTCCTGACTTTC.

The chain uses TRBV15 and TRBJ2-1; 7 bases are a match to TRBD2. This CDR3 contains 19 residues. V shed 0 bases, J shed 4 bases, and the junction held 15 bases outside the gene matches. From germline, CDR1 is LNHNV and CDR2 YYDKDF (reference sequence). CDR3 nucleotide sequence: TGTGCCACCAGCAGAGATCAAAGGGTCTGGGGACTATTTTACAATGAGCAGTTCTTC. This translates into CATSRDQRVWGLFYNEQFF.

The rearrangement links TRBV9 to TRBJ2-4; a possible D gene is TRBD2 (7 bases). V lost 0 bases to trimming and J lost 2 bases, with 15 bases between them. There are 17 residues in the CDR3. Germline V lookup: CDR1 SGDLS, CDR2 YYNGEE. CDR3 DNA sequence: TGTGCCAGCAGCGTAGGAGGGGGGGCTGGGACCAAAAACATTCAGTACTTC. It encodes CASSVGGGAGTKNIQYF.

V usage is TRBV11-2 and J usage is TRBJ2-3; 9 positions match TRBD2. Germline trimming cut 7 bases from V and 3 bases from J; bases unmatched to any gene: 5. The CDR3 loop spans 14 amino acids. Germline V gene data show CDR1 as SGHAT and CDR2 as FQNNGV. Written as DNA, the CDR3 is TGTGCCAGCAAGGGAGCGGGAGGAACAGATACGCAGTATTTT. This sequence encodes CASKGAGGTDTQYF.

V usage is TRBV4-3 and J usage is TRBJ2-4, with TRBD1 as a possible D gene (5 bases). The CDR3 is 18 residues long. The V gene lost 3 bases and the J gene lost 1 base, with 19 bases spanning the gap. CDR1 and CDR2 (germline): LGHNA, YSLEER. The CDR3 region has the DNA TGCGCCAGCAGCCAGCAACCCGAGGTTGGGGCTGCCAAAAACATTCAGTACTTC. Translated, it gives CASSQQPEVGAAKNIQYF.

The chain is built from TRBV4-3 and TRBJ1-5, with D unclear. The CDR3 spans 14 residues. Trimming took off 0 bases at V and 2 bases at J, with 5 bases between the two ends. CDR1 LGHNA and CDR2 YSLEER come from the germline V gene. CDR3 amino acids: CASSQDQRNQPQHF. The DNA for the CDR3 is TGCGCCAGCAGCCAAGACCAGCGCAATCAGCCCCAGCATTTT.

This sequence joins TRBV5-1 and TRBJ2-3; D is possibly TRBD2 (5 bases). The CDR3 runs to 12 residues. Germline V gives CDR1 SGHRS, CDR2 YFSETQ. Trimming removed 5 bases from V and 3 bases from J, with 7 bases in between. The CDR3 bases are TGCGCCAGCAGTCGAGGGACAGATACGCAGTATTTT. Translated: CASSRGTDTQYF.

The DNA for the CDR3 is TGCAGCGTTTTCGGCCGTAGCTCCTACAATGAGCAGTTCTTC. It specifies CSVFGRSSYNEQFF. The gene calls are TRBV29-1 and TRBJ2-1; D is undetermined. V lost 5 bases and J lost 0, with 11 bases in between. The CDR3 is 14 amino acids. Germline V gives CDR1 SQVTM, CDR2 ANQGSEA.

This clone was observed a handful of times. The chain carries TRBV4-2 and TRBJ2-7; 11 bases align to TRBD2. The germline CDR1 and CDR2 sequences are LGHNA and YNFKEQ. The CDR3 spans 17 residues. The junction had 9 bases not matched to a gene; V was cut back by 3 bases and J by 2 bases. The CDR3 protein is CASSHTKTSGAPYEQYF. CDR3 in DNA: TGTGCCAGCAGCCATACGAAGACTAGCGGGGCTCCCTACGAGCAGTACTTC.

This clone occurred many times. V gene TRBV21-1 combines with J gene TRBJ1-1; the table's TRBD1 call for D was not verified on the DNA. TRBV21-1 is marked as a pseudogene. This CDR3 spans 17 amino acids. Here the CDR3 DNA reads TGTGCCAGCAGGTCAATCTCAGGGGGTGAGTTGGACACTGAAGCTTTCTTT. The encoded protein is CASRSISGGELDTEAFF.

The chain has TRBV28 and TRBJ1-2; unclear D gene. V shed 1 base and J shed 5 bases, with 5 bases lying between them. Germline-derived CDR1 and CDR2 are MDHEN and SYDVKM. This CDR3 is built from 12 residues. The CDR3 spells CASSLSYYGYTF. The CDR3 DNA is TGTGCCAGCAGTTTATCTTATTATGGCTACACCTTC.

The table lists this clone with a few counts. The genes are TRBV18 and TRBJ2-3; D is ambiguous. The CDR3 runs to 15 residues. V lost 3 bases and J lost 0, with 10 bases in between. CDR1 and CDR2 (germline): KGHSH, LQKENI. The chain's CDR3 is CASSPNAASTDTQYF. As DNA, the CDR3 is TGTGCCAGCTCACCCAATGCTGCTAGCACAGATACGCAGTATTTT. Full variable domain (rest looked up from reference TRBV18 and TRBJ2-3): NAGVMQNPRHLVRRRGQEARLRCSPMKGHSHVYWYRQLPEEGLKFMVYLQKENIIDESGMPKERFSAEFPKEGPSILRIQQVVRGDSAAYFCASSPNAASTDTQYFGPGTRLTVL.

This chain uses TRBV4-2 with TRBJ2-2; perhaps TRBD1 as D (6 bases). Germline CDR1 and CDR2: LGHNA and YNFKEQ. This CDR3 comprises 14 residues. Between the trimmed V and J ends, which lost 0 bases and 4 bases, there was a span of 6 bases. CDR3 DNA sequence: TGTGCCAGCAGCCAAGAACAGGGCACCGGGGAGCTGTTTTTT. Translation: CASSQEQGTGELFF.